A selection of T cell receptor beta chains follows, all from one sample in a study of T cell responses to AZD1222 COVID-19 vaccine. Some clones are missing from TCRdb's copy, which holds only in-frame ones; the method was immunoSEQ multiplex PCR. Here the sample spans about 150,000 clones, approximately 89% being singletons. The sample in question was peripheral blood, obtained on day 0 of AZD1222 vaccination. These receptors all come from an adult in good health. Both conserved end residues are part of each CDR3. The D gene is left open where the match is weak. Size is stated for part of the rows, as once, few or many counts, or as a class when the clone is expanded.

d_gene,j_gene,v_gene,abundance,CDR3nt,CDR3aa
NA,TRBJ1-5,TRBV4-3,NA,TGCGCCAGCAGCTTGTTGAGGGATGGCAATCAGCCCCAGCATTTT,CASSLLRDGNQPQHF
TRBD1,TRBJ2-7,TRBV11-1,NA,TGTGCCAGCAGTAAGACAGGGGACCTCGGCGAGCAGTACTTC,CASSKTGDLGEQYF
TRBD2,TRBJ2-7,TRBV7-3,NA,TGTGCCAGCAGCTTTGGACTAGGGGACGAGCAGTACTTC,CASSFGLGDEQYF
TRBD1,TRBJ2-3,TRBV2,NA,TGTGCCAGCAGAGCGGACAGGCCTAGCACAGATACGCAGTATTTT,CASRADRPSTDTQYF
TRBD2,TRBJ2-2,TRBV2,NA,TGTGCCAGCAGTGAAAATGTTCTAGCGGGGAACACCGGGGAGCTGTTTTTT,CASSENVLAGNTGELFF
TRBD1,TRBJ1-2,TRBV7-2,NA,TGTGCCAGCAGCTTGGGACAGGGTACCTATGGCTACACCTTC,CASSLGQGTYGYTF
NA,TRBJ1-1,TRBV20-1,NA,TGCAGTGCTTGGAACGTTCCGAAAACTTTCTTT,CSAWNVPKTFF
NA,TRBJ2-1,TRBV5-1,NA,TGCGCCAGCAGCTTCGGGACTCCCCAGGGCAATGAGCAGTTCTTC,CASSFGTPQGNEQFF
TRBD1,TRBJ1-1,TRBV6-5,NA,TGTGCCAGCAGAAGACGAGGGGGCATCGCTGAAGCTTTCTTT,CASRRRGGIAEAFF
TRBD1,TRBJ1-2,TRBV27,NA,TGTGCCAGCAGTCTACAACCGGGACAGGGGCAATATGGCTACACCTTC,CASSLQPGQGQYGYTF
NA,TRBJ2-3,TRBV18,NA,TGTGCCAGCTCACCCCCTCAGGGGCCCACAGATACGCAGTATTTT,CASSPPQGPTDTQYF
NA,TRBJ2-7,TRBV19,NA,TGTGCCAGTAGTATCAGGTCCTCCGGCGAGCAGTACTTC,CASSIRSSGEQYF
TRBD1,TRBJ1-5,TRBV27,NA,TGTGCCAGCAGTCCGGGACAGCGCAATCAGCCCCAGCATTTT,CASSPGQRNQPQHF
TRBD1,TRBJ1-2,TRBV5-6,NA,TGTGCCAGCAGCTGGACAGGGGACGGCTATGGCTACACCTTC,CASSWTGDGYGYTF
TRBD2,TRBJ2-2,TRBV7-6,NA,TGTGCCAGCAGCTTAAGCTCGCGGGGGACCGGGGAGCTGTTTTTT,CASSLSSRGTGELFF
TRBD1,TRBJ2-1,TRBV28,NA,TGTGCCAGCAGCCCCGGGACAGGGGGTATGGGGGAGCAGTTCTTC,CASSPGTGGMGEQFF
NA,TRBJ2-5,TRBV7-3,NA,TGTGCCAGCAGCCCCAGCGGGTCCACTGAGACCCAGTACTTC,CASSPSGSTETQYF
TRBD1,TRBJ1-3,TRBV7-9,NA,TGTGCCAGCAGCTCGACAGGGGGCAGAAACACCATATATTTT,CASSSTGGRNTIYF
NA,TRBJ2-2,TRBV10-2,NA,TGCGCCAGCAGTCCGGGTGGCACCGGGGAGCTGTTTTTT,CASSPGGTGELFF
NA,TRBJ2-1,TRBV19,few,TGTGCCAGTAGCCGGTGGGGTGAGCAGTTCTTC,CASSRWGEQFF
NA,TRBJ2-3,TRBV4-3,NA,TGCGCCAGCAGCTCTAGGGGGACGAGCACAGATACGCAGTATTTT,CASSSRGTSTDTQYF
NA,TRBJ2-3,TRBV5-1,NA,TGCGCCAGCAGCTTACAGGGTGGGGTCAGGGATACGCAGTATTTT,CASSLQGGVRDTQYF